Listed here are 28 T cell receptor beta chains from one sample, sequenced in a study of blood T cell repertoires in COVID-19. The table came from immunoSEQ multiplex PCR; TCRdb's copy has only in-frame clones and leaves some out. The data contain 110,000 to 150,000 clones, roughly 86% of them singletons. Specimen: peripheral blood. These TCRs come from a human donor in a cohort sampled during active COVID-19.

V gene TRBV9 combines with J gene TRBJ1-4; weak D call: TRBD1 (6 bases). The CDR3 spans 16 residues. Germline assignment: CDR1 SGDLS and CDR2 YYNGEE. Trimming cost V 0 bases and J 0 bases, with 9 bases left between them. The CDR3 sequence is CASSVGRQATNEKLFF. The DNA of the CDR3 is TGTGCCAGCAGCGTAGGGAGACAGGCAACTAATGAAAAACTGTTTTTT. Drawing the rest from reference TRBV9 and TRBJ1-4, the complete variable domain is DSGVTQTPKHLITATGQRVTLRCSPRSGDLSVYWYQQSLDQGLQFLIQYYNGEERAKGNILERFSAQQFPDLHSELNLSSLELGDSALYFCASSVGRQATNEKLFFGSGTQLSVL.

In DNA form, the CDR3 reads TGTGCCAGCTCACCGGGACAGGGGGCTGGGGAGCAGTACTTC. Translated, it gives CASSPGQGAGEQYF. This rearrangement joins TRBV18 to TRBJ2-7; 12 bases align to TRBD1. This CDR3 has 14 amino acids. CDR1 KGHSH and CDR2 LQKENI come from the germline V gene. After removal of 3 bases from V and 7 bases from J, the junction contained 4 bases not matched to a gene. Filled out from reference TRBV18 and TRBJ2-7, the complete variable domain reads NAGVMQNPRHLVRRRGQEARLRCSPMKGHSHVYWYRQLPEEGLKFMVYLQKENIIDESGMPKERFSAEFPKEGPSILRIQQVVRGDSAAYFCASSPGQGAGEQYFGPGTRLTVT.

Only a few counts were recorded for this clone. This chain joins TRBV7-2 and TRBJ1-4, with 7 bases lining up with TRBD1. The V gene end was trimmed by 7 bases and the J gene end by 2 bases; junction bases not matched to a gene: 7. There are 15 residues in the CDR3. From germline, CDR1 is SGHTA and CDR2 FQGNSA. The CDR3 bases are TGTGCCAGCACCCCTACAGGGGCTACTAATGAAAAACTGTTTTTT. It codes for CASTPTGATNEKLFF.

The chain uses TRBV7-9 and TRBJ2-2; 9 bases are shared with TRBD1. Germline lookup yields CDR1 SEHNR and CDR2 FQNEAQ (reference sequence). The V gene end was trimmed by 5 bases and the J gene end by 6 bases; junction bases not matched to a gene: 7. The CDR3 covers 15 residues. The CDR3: CASSRRTGDAGELFF. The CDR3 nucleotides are TGTGCCAGCAGCAGGAGGACAGGGGACGCCGGGGAGCTGTTTTTT.

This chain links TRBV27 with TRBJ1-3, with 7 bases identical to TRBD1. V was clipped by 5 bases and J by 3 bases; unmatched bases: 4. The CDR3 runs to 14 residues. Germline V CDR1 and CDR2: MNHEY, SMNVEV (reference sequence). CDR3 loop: CASSQDRVGNTIYF. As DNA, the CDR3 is TGTGCCAGCAGTCAAGACAGGGTTGGAAACACCATATATTTT.

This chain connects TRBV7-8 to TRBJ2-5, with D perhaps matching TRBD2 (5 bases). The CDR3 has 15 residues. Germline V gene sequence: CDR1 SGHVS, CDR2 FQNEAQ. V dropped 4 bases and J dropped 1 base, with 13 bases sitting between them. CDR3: CASSSGWLPQETQYF. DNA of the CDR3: TGTGCCAGCAGCTCGGGGTGGCTCCCCCAAGAGACCCAGTACTTC.

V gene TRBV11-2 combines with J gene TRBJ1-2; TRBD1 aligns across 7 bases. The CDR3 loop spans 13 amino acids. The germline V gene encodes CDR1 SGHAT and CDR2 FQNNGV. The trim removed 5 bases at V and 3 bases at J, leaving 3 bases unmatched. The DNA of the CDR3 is TGTGCCAGCAGCCCGGACAGGCACTATGGCTACACCTTC. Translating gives CASSPDRHYGYTF.

CDR3 amino acids: CASTTERGSGELFF. The CDR3 DNA reads as TGCGCCAGCACCACCGAAAGGGGCTCCGGGGAGCTGTTTTTT. This chain connects TRBV10-2 to TRBJ2-2; weak D call: TRBD1 (5 bases). This CDR3 is built from 14 residues. Deletions cut 7 bases from V and 6 bases from J, with 15 bases between. Looked up from germline, CDR1 is WSHSY and CDR2 is SAAADI.

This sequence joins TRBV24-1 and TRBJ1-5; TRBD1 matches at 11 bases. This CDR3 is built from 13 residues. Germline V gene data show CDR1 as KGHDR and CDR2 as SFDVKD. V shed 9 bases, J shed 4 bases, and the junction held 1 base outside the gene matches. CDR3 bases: TGTGCCACCGGGACAGGGGGAAATCAGCCCCAGCATTTT. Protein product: CATGTGGNQPQHF.

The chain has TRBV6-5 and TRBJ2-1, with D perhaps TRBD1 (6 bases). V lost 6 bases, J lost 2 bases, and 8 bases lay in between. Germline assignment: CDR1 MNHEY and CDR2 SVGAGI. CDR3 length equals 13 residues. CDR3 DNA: TGTGCCAGCAGGAACAGGGCCTACAATGAGCAGTTCTTC. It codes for CASRNRAYNEQFF.

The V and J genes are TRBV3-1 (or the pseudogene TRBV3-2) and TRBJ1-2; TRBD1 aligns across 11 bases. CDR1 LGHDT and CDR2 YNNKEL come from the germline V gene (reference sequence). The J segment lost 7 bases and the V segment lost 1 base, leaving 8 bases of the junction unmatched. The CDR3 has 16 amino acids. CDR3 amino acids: CASSQVGGTGGSGYTF. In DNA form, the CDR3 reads TGTGCCAGCAGCCAAGTTGGAGGGACAGGGGGATCTGGCTACACCTTC.

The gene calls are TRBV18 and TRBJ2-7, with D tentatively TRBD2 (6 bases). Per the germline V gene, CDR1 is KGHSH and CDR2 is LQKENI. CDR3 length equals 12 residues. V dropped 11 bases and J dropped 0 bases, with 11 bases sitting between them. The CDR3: CASGGVSYEQYF. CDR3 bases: TGTGCCTCAGGAGGGGTCTCCTACGAGCAGTACTTC.

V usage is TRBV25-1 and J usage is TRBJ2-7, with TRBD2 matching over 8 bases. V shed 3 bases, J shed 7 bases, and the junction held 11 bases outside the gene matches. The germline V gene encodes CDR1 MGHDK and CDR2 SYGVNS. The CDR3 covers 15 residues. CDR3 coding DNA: TGTGCCAGCAGTGACTCCCCGGGGGGGCCAAAGGAGCAGTACTTC. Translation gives CASSDSPGGPKEQYF.

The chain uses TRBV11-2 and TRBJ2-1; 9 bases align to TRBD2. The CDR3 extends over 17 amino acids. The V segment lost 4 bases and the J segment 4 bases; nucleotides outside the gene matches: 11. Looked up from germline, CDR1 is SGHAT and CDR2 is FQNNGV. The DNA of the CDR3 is TGTGCCAGCAGCTCCGACTTTTGGCGGGGGGGGTACAATGAGCAGTTCTTC. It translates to CASSSDFWRGGYNEQFF.

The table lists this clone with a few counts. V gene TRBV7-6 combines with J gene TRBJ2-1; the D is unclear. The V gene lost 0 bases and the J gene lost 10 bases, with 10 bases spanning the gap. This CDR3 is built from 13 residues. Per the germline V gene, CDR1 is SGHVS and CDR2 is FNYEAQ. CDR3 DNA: TGTGCCAGCAGCTTAGCGCTGGGCCAGGAGCAGTTCTTC. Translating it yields CASSLALGQEQFF.

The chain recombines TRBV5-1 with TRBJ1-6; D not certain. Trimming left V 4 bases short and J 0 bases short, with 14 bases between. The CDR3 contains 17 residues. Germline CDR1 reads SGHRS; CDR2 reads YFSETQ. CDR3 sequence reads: CASSKEGPSSYNSPLHF. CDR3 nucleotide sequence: TGCGCCAGCAGCAAAGAGGGCCCGAGCTCCTATAATTCACCCCTCCACTTT.

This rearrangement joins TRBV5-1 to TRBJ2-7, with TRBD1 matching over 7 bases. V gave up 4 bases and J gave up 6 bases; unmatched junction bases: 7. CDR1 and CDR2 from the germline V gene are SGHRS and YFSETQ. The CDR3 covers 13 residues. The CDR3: CASSPWTGLEQYF. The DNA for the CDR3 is TGCGCCAGCAGCCCCTGGACAGGCCTCGAGCAGTACTTC.

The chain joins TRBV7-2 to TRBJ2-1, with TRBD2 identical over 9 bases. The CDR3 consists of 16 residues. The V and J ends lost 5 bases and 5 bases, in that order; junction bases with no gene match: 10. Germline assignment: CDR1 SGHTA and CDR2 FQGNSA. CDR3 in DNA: TGTGCCAGCAGCCCTCGAGGCGGGAGGGCCCACAATGAGCAGTTCTTC. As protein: CASSPRGGRAHNEQFF.

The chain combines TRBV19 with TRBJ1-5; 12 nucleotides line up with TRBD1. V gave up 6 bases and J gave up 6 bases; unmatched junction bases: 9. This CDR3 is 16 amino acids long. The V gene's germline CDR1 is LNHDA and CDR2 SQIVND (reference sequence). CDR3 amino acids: CASSPTGQGASQPQHF. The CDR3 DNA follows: TGTGCCAGTAGCCCGACGGGACAGGGGGCTAGTCAGCCCCAGCATTTT.

CDR3 amino acids: CASSHKSGYTGNTIYF. The CDR3 DNA reads as TGTGCCAGCAGTCATAAATCAGGGTATACTGGAAACACCATATATTTT. The genes are TRBV7-3 and TRBJ1-3, with D perhaps TRBD1 (5 bases). Germline assignment: CDR1 SGHTA and CDR2 FQGTGA. V shed 6 bases and J shed 2 bases, with 17 bases lying between them. This CDR3 is 16 amino acids long.

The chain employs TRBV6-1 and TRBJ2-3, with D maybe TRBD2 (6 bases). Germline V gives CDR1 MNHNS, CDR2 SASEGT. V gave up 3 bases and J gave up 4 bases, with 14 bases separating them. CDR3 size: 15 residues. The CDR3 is CASSEVGTPADTQYF. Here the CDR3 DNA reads TGTGCCAGCAGTGAGGTTGGGACTCCCGCAGATACGCAGTATTTT.

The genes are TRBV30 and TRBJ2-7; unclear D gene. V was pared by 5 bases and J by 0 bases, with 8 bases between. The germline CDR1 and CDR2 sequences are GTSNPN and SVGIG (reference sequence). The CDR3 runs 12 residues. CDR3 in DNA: TGTGCCTGGGAGGAGAGCTCCTACGAGCAGTACTTC. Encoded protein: CAWEESSYEQYF.

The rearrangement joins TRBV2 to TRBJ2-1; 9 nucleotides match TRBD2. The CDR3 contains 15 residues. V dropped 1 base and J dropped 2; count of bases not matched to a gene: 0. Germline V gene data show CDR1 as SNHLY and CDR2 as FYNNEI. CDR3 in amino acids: CASSEGLAAYNEQFF. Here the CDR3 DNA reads TGTGCCAGCAGTGAAGGACTAGCGGCCTACAATGAGCAGTTCTTC.

CDR3 amino acids: CASSPRDASPPGANVLTF. CDR3 DNA: TGTGCCAGTAGTCCCAGGGATGCCTCTCCGCCCGGGGCCAACGTCCTGACTTTC. J is TRBJ2-6 and V is TRBV19, with D possibly TRBD1 on 5 matching bases. The germline V gene has CDR1 LNHDA and CDR2 SQIVND (reference sequence). This CDR3 has 18 residues. Trimming removed 5 bases at V and 4 bases at J, with 21 bases between.

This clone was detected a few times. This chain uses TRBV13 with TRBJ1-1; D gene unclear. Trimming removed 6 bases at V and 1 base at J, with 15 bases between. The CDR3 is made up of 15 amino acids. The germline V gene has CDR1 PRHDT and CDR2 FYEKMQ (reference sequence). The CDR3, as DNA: TGTGCCAGCAGTAGAAGTCGACAACAGAACACTGAAGCTTTCTTT. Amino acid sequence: CASSRSRQQNTEAFF.

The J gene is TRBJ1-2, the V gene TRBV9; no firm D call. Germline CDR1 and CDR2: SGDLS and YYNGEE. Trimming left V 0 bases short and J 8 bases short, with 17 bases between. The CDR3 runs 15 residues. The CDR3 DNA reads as TGTGCCAGCAGCGTAGACGATCCGGGTCCGCGGGGCTACACCTTC. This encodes CASSVDDPGPRGYTF.

The CDR3 DNA sequence: TGTGCCAGCAGTTTCGGCTACGACGGGACATCTTCCCCTTACGAGCAGTACTTC. Amino acid sequence: CASSFGYDGTSSPYEQYF. The chain combines TRBV28 with TRBJ2-7, with D tentatively TRBD1 (6 bases). Per the germline V gene, CDR1 is MDHEN and CDR2 is SYDVKM. Trimming removed 3 bases from V and 4 bases from J, with 25 bases in between. The CDR3 runs 18 residues.

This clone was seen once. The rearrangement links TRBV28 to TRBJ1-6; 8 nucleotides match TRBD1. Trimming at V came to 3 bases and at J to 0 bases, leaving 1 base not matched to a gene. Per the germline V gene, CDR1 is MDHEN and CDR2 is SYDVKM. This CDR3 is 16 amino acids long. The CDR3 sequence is CASSFTGGSYNSPLHF. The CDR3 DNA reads TGTGCCAGCAGTTTTACAGGGGGCTCCTATAATTCACCCCTCCACTTT.